One and the same sample provided the 8 T cell receptor beta chains below, sequenced in a study of CD8 T cells in ankylosing spondylitis. One entry per CDR3 protein results from TCRdb running MiXCR on the 5' RACE reads. The data contain hundreds of thousands of distinct CDR3 sequences, 20% to 30% of them singletons. Sequenced material: blood, either unsorted or a sorted T cell fraction (not recorded which). The receptor source for this set is a male donor with ankylosing spondylitis or in good health (not recorded which).

The chain is built from TRBV20-1 and TRBJ2-5; weak D call: TRBD2 (5 bases). Trimming left V 6 bases short and J 0 bases short, with 17 bases between. Germline-derived CDR1 and CDR2 are DFQATT and SNEGSKA (reference sequence). The CDR3 extends over 15 amino acids. The chain's CDR3 is CSAIRSSGYQETQYF. The DNA for the CDR3 is TGCAGTGCCATTCGAAGTTCGGGGTACCAAGAGACCCAGTACTTC.

The table lists this clonotype with a few counts. V gene TRBV20-1 combines with J gene TRBJ2-2; perhaps D is TRBD1 or TRBD2 (5 bases each). The germline V and J ends were trimmed by 2 bases and 6 bases, with 16 bases remaining between them. Per the germline V gene, CDR1 is DFQATT and CDR2 is SNEGSKA (reference sequence). CDR3 length equals 15 residues. The CDR3 reads CSARTRGRDAGELFF. Here the CDR3 DNA reads TGCAGTGCTAGAACCCGGGGACGGGATGCCGGGGAGCTGTTTTTT.

This clonotype showed up many times. The rearrangement links TRBV20-1 to TRBJ2-1, with TRBD2 matching over 7 bases. With V trimmed by 4 bases and J by 3 bases, 6 bases remained unmatched. The CDR3 spans 14 residues. CDR1 and CDR2 from the germline V gene are DFQATT and SNEGSKA (reference sequence). CDR3 protein: CSAIKLANYNEQFF. CDR3 coding DNA: TGCAGTGCTATCAAACTAGCGAACTACAATGAGCAGTTCTTC.

The chain links TRBV12-3 or TRBV12-4 to TRBJ1-1; 8 bases map to TRBD1. The CDR3 has 13 residues. V shed 2 bases, J shed 12 bases, and the junction held 8 bases outside the gene matches. CDR3 nucleotide sequence: TGTGCCAGCAGTTTACGGTCCGGACAGGGCTCTTTCTTT. It encodes CASSLRSGQGSFF.

This clonotype was seen repeatedly, ten times or more. This chain joins TRBV4-1 and TRBJ1-2, with D hard to call. The V gene's germline CDR1 is MGHRA and CDR2 YSYEKL. The ends were cut back, 3 bases at V and 0 bases at J, with 17 bases in the middle. This CDR3 is built from 17 residues. The CDR3 nucleotides read TGCGCCAGCAGCCATAGCGGCGGGCTGGCCTCTAACTATGGCTACACCTTC. It translates to CASSHSGGLASNYGYTF.

In this sample, this clonotype turned up a few times. This chain connects TRBV15 to TRBJ2-1; TRBD2 agrees at 12 bases. V shed 3 bases and J 1 base; nucleotides not matched to a gene: 4. This CDR3 region has 17 residues. Germline CDR1 reads LNHNV; CDR2 reads YYDKDF (reference sequence). CDR3 protein: CATSSRTSGKSYNEQFF. In nucleotides, the CDR3 is TGTGCCACCAGCAGTAGGACTAGCGGGAAGTCCTACAATGAGCAGTTCTTC.

The rearrangement links TRBV24-1 to TRBJ2-1; D gene ambiguous. CDR1 and CDR2 (germline): KGHDR, SFDVKD. The CDR3 contains 16 residues. The V end lost 2 bases, the J end lost 5 bases, and 15 bases lay between the germline ends. This CDR3 is CATSDSARRGNNEQFF. The CDR3 DNA follows: TGTGCCACCAGTGATTCGGCTAGGAGAGGTAACAATGAGCAGTTCTTC.

V usage is TRBV20-1 and J usage is TRBJ1-6; no definite D call. There are 13 residues in the CDR3. From germline, CDR1 is DFQATT and CDR2 SNEGSKA (reference sequence). The V and J ends lost 5 bases and 4 bases respectively, with 9 bases between them. The CDR3 DNA reads as TGCAGTGCTGCTCAGGTGTATAATTCACCCCTCCACTTT. Protein: CSAAQVYNSPLHF.